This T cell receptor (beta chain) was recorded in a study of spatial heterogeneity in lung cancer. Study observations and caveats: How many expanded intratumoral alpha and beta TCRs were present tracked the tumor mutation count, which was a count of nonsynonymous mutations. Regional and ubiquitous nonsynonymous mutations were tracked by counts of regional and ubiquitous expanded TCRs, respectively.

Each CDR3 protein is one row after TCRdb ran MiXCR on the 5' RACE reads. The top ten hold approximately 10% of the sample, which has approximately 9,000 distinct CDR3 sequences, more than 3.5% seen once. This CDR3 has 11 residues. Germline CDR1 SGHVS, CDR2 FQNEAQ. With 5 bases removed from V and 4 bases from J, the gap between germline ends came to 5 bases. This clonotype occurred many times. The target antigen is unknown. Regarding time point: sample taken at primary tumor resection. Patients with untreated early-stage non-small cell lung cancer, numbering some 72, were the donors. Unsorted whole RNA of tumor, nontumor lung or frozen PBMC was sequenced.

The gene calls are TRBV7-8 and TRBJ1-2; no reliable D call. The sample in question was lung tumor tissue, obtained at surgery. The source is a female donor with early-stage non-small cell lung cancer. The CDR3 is CASSGGYGYTF. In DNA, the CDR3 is TGTGCCAGCAGCGGAGGCTATGGCTACACCTTC.